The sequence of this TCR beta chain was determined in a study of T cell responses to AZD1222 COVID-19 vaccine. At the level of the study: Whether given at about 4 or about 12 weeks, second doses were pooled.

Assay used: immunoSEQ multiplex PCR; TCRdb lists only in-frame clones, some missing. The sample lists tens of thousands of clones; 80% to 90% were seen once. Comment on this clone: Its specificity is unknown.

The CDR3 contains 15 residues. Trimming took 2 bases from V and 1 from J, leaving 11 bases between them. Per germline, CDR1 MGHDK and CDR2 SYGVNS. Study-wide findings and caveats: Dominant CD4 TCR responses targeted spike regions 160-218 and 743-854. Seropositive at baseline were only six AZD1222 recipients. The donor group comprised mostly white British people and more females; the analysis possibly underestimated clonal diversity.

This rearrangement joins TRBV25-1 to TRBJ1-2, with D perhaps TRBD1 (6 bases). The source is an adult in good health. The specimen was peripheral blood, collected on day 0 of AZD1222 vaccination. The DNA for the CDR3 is TGTGCCAGCAGTGAAGGGACATGGGATAACTATGGCTACACCTTC. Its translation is CASSEGTWDNYGYTF.